The present TCR beta chain was sequenced within a study of T cell repertoires in cytomegalovirus infection. Whole-study context: Recently identified HLA-C-restricted CMV epitopes were among the peptides used. It was the public TCR beta signatures that indicated both CMV infection and matching HLA type.

TCRdb ran MiXCR on the reads and lists one entry per CDR3 protein. The sample has about 830,000 distinct CDR3 sequences, 32% seen once; the top ten hold 9.5% to 15%. There are 15 residues in the CDR3. The trim removed 2 bases at V and 8 bases at J, leaving 9 bases unmatched. CDR1 and CDR2 from the germline V gene are SGHVS and FNYEAQ. In its sample, this clonotype was seen many times. No antigen is known for it. The source was cultured CD8+ T cells from PBMCs, collected from culture after CMV antigen stimulation. This clonotype was obtained from a human donor in good health (CMV status not recorded). Some clones in this sample may be carry-over from other donors' samples. The chain uses TRBV7-6 and TRBJ2-1; 7 nucleotides agree with TRBD2. The CDR3 reads CASSLSAGVIHEQFF. The CDR3 region has the DNA TGTGCCAGCAGCTTAAGTGCGGGGGTAATCCATGAGCAGTTCTTC.